A selection of T cell receptor beta chains follows, all from one sample in a study of T cell clonotyping in hematopoietic cell transplantation. Sequencing used immunoSEQ multiplex PCR; TCRdb keeps in-frame clones, though not all of them. The sample yields some 5,000 clones, 94% seen once. Here the sequenced sample was PBMCs, taken 180 days after allogeneic stem cell transplant. These receptor sequences come from a male patient between 55 and 70 years old who had an allogeneic stem cell transplant from a related donor, so the T cells may come from the graft donor. Some clones in this sample may be carry-over from other donors' samples. The conserved cysteine and the conserved F or W are not part of the CDR3 here.

TRBJ2-7	TRBV29-1	SVREGLFYEQY
TRBJ1-2	TRBV7-9	ASSLKTAYGYT
TRBJ1-3	TRBV7-9	ASSLATGLSGNTIY
TRBJ2-7	TRBV5-4	ASSGDGSSYEQY
TRBJ2-3	TRBV4-1	ASSQEIGSTDTQY
TRBJ1-2	TRBV30	AWTLRGVGGYT
TRBJ1-6	TRBV7-8	ASSLKIGWGNSPLH
TRBJ1-6	TRBV7-6	ASSLIGTGDSPLH
TRBJ2-5	TRBV30	ACRLYQETQY
TRBJ1-5	TRBV19	ASSARGGINQPQH
TRBJ1-4	TRBV28	ASHSATNEKLF
TRBJ1-6	TRBV30	AWSENSPLH
TRBJ1-1	TRBV20-1	SIVRGEAF
TRBJ1-1	TRBV21-1	ASSKRGDSRTEAF
TRBJ1-5	TRBV7-9	ASSPPGANQPQH
TRBJ1-5	TRBV5-6	ASSLQTNQPQH
TRBJ1-5	TRBV19	ASSIGQGGQPQH
TRBJ2-5	TRBV5-4	ASSWTQGVSSRTQY
TRBJ1-2	TRBV6-5	ASSPTGMGYT
TRBJ1-6	TRBV11-2	ASSPPLH
TRBJ1-1	TRBV4-2	ASSQVGEEAF
TRBJ1-6	TRBV5-1	ASSPWQGAGSPLH
TRBJ2-1	TRBV30	AWRTAGRYNEQF
TRBJ2-7	TRBV6-5	ASSSAAGALYEQY
TRBJ2-7	TRBV7-2	ASSLDGASGGAGEQY